This TCR beta chain was retrieved from a study of T cells in Graves' hyperthyroidism and ophthalmopathy. Notes on the study in general: Blood also showed most of the thyroid clonotypes that were expanded above 0.001.

This clonotype was recorded at least ten times. No antigen is known for it. Each ophthalmopathy patient scored at least 3 on the Clinical Activity Score and at least 4 on NOSPECS grade, with duration under 3 months. Investigators excluded patients with uncontrolled infection, other autoimmune disease, pregnancy or lactation. This CDR3 has 22 residues. Germline lookup yields CDR1 SGHVS and CDR2 FQNEAQ. Trimming shortened V by 5 bases and J by 1 base, and 35 bases separated the two germline ends. Using RNA transcripts as the source, TCR beta CDR3 regions were amplified. Initially, a first-round RT-PCR of the TCR CDR3 employed the HTBI primer set. TCRdb re-called the multiplex PCR reads through MiXCR, storing one row per CDR3 protein. This table has 200,000 to 250,000 distinct CDR3 sequences, roughly 15% appearing once.

V and J are TRBV7-8 and TRBJ1-1; D call uncertain. This receptor was taken from a woman aged 18-29 years with Graves' ophthalmopathy. Material: blood. The CDR3: CASSSYRARYLPQNMGNTEAFF. CDR3 bases: TGTGCCAGCAGCAGTTACCGGGCCCGATACCTCCCACAGAATATGGGGAACACTGAAGCTTTCTTT.